This is a list of T cell receptor beta chains from one sample in a study of blood T cell repertoires in COVID-19. The data were produced by immunoSEQ multiplex PCR, yet TCRdb's version contains in-frame clones alone and is incomplete. The table shows some 460,000 clones, with roughly 87% occurring only once. Sequenced material: PBMCs or T cells enriched from blood (not recorded which). The receptor source for this set is a woman between 18 and 29 years old who had recovered from COVID-19. Each CDR3 is given with its conserved first and last residue. The D gene is left open where the match is weak. For some rows the clone size is stated as once, few or many, or as a class when expanded; others skip it.

abundance | j_gene | d_gene | v_gene | CDR3nt | CDR3aa
NA | TRBJ1-1 | NA | TRBV7-2 | TGTGCCAGCAGCTTCGCTGGGGGGGTGGTGGACACTGAAGCTTTCTTT | CASSFAGGVVDTEAFF
NA | TRBJ1-5 | NA | TRBV2 | TGTGCCAGCAGTGGGACAGTCAGAAATCAGCCCCAGCATTTT | CASSGTVRNQPQHF
NA | TRBJ2-7 | NA | TRBV14 | TGTGCCAGCAGCCTGTCGACAGGAGCCTACGAGCAGTACTTC | CASSLSTGAYEQYF
NA | TRBJ2-2 | NA | TRBV4-1 | TGCGCCAGCAGCCAAGTCGTTGGCGCCGAGGGCACCGGGGAGCTGTTTTTT | CASSQVVGAEGTGELFF
NA | TRBJ1-2 | TRBD1 | TRBV10-3 | TGTGCCATCAGTGAGTCGAGGACAGGGACCTATGGCTACACCTTC | CAISESRTGTYGYTF
NA | TRBJ1-2 | NA | TRBV28 | TGTGCCAGCAGTTTGGCAGGGGCTGGCTATGGCTACACCTTC | CASSLAGAGYGYTF
NA | TRBJ1-2 | NA | TRBV18 | TGTGCCAGCTCAACCAGGGGCCCTAGCCCGTCTCCTTATGGCTACACCTTC | CASSTRGPSPSPYGYTF
NA | TRBJ1-1 | NA | TRBV19 | TGTGCCAGTAGTATCGGGACACCGAACACTGAAGCTTTCTTT | CASSIGTPNTEAFF
NA | TRBJ1-2 | NA | TRBV18 | TGTGCCAGCTCACCACCGGAGCGAGCAGGGAACTATGGCTACACCTTC | CASSPPERAGNYGYTF
NA | TRBJ1-5 | NA | TRBV24-1 | TGTGCCACCAGTGATTTCGGGGGTGGCAGCAATCAGCCCCAGCATTTT | CATSDFGGGSNQPQHF
NA | TRBJ1-1 | NA | TRBV7-9 | TGTGCCAGCAGCTTAGGGGAGGGGGACACTGAAGCTTTCTTT | CASSLGEGDTEAFF
NA | TRBJ2-2 | TRBD2 | TRBV5-4 | TGTGCCAGCAGCTTGGGACTAGCGGGGGGGACGGTCACCGGGGAGCTGTTTTTT | CASSLGLAGGTVTGELFF
NA | TRBJ2-3 | NA | TRBV2 | TGTGCCAGCATTAACCTGGGGGGGGCCACAGATACGCAGTATTTT | CASINLGGATDTQYF
NA | TRBJ1-2 | NA | TRBV2 | TGTGCCAGCAGTATAGGATTGCAGGGTACAGGAGGCTACACCTTC | CASSIGLQGTGGYTF
NA | TRBJ2-5 | TRBD1 | TRBV12-3/TRBV12-4 | TGTGCCAGCAGTCCCCGACAGGGTGAGACCCAGTACTTC | CASSPRQGETQYF
NA | TRBJ2-5 | TRBD1 | TRBV4-1 | TGCGCCAGCAGCCAAGAGGGTCGACAGGGCGGGGAGACCCAGTACTTC | CASSQEGRQGGETQYF
once | TRBJ1-1 | NA | TRBV19 | TGTGCCAGTAGTATCTCCCTCTCAGGGTTAGGGACTGAAGCTTTCTTT | CASSISLSGLGTEAFF